This TCR beta chain was retrieved from a study of shared clonotypes between healthy human individuals. The protocol was immunoSEQ multiplex PCR, while the TCRdb copy is restricted to in-frame clones and leaves out a portion. The sample has millions of clones, approximately 95% seen once; the top ten hold 0.39%. The CDR3 loop spans 14 amino acids. Germline CDR1 MDHEN, CDR2 SYDVKM. The V end lost 5 bases, the J end lost 11 bases, and 16 bases lay between the germline ends. The rearrangement joins TRBV28 to TRBJ1-6; D remains ambiguous. Sequencing was done on a sample of naive CD4+ T cells from PBMCs. As to subset: CD45RA+ positively selected. The receptor comes from a man aged 18-30 years in good health. Some clones in this sample may be carry-over from other donors' samples. The CDR3 loop reads CASSTVPSGTPLHF. The CDR3 DNA is TGTGCCAGCAGTACCGTCCCGTCAGGAACACCCCTCCACTTT.